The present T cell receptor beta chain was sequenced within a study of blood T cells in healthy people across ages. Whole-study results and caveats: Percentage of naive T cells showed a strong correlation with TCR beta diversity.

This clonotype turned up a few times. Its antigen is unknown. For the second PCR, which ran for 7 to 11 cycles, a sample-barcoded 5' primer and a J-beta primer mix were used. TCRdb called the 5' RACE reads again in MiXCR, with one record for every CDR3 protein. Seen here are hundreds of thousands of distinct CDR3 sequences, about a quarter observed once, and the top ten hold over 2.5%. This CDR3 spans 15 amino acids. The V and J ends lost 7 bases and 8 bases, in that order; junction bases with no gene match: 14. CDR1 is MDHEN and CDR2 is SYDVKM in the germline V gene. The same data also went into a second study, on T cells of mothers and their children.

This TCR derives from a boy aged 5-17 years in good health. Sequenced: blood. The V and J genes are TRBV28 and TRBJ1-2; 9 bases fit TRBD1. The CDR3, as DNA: TGTGCCAGCACTTCCTCGGGACAGGGAATCCGGGGCTACACCTTC. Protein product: CASTSSGQGIRGYTF.